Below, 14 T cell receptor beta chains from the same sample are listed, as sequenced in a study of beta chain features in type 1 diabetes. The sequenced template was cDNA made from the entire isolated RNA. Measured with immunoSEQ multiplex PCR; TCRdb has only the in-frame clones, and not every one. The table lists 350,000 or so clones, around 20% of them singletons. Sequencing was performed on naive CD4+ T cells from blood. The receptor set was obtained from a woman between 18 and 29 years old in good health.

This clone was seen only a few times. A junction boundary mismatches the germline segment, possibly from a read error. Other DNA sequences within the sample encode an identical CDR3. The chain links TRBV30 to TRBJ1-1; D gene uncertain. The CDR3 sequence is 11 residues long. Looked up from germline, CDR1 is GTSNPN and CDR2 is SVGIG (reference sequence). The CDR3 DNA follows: TGTGCCTGGAGTGGCGACACCGAAGCTTTCTTT. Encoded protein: CAWSGDTEAFF.

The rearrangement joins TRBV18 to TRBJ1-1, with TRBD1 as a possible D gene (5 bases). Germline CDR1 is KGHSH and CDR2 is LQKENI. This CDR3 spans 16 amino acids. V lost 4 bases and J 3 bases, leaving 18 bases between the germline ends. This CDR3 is CASSLRTGALYTEAFF. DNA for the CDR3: TGTGCCAGCTCACTCCGAACAGGTGCTCTTTACACTGAAGCTTTCTTT.

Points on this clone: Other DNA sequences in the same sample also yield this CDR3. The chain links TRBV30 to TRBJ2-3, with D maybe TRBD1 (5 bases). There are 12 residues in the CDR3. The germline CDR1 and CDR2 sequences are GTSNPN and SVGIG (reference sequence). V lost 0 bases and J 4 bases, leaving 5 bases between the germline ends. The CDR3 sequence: CAWSVGADTQYF. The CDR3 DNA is TGTGCCTGGAGTGTAGGGGCAGATACGCAGTATTTT.

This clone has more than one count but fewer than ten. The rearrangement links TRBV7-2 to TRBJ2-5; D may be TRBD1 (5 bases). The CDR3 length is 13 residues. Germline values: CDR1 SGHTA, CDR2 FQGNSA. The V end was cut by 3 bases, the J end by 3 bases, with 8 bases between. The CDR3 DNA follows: TGTGCCAGCAGCTTGGTCAGGGAAGAGACCCAGTACTTC. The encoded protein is CASSLVREETQYF. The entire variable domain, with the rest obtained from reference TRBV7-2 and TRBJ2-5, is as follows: GAGVSQSPSNKVTEKGKDVELRCDPISGHTALYWYRQSLGQGLEFLIYFQGNSAPDKSGLPSDRFSAERTGGSVSTLTIQRTQQEDSAVYLCASSLVREETQYFGPGTRLLVL.

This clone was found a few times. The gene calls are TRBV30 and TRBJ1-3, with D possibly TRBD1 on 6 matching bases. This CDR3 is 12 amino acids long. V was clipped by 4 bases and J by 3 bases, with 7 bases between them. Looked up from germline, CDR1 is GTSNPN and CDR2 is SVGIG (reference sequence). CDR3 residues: CAWTGVGNTIYF. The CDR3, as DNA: TGTGCCTGGACAGGGGTTGGAAACACCATATATTTT.

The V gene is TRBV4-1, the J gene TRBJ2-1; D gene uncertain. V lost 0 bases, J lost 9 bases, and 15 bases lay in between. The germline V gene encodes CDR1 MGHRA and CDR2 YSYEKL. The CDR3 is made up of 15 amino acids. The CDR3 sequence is CASSQEFSVLVEQFF. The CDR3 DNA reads TGCGCCAGCAGCCAAGAGTTCTCCGTCCTCGTTGAGCAGTTCTTC.

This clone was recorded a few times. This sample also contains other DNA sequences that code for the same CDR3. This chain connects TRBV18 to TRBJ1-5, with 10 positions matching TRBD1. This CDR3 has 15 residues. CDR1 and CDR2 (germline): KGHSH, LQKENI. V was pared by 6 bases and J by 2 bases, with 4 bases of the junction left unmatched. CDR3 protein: CASSLGTGGNQPQHF. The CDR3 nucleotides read TGTGCCAGCTCTCTCGGGACAGGGGGCAATCAGCCCCAGCATTTT.

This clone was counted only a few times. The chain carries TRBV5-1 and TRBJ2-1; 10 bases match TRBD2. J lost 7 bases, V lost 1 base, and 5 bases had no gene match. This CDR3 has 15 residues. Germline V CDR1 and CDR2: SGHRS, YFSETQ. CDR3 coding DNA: TGCGCCAGCAGCTTGACTAGCGGGGTGGAGAATGAGCAGTTCTTC. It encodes CASSLTSGVENEQFF.

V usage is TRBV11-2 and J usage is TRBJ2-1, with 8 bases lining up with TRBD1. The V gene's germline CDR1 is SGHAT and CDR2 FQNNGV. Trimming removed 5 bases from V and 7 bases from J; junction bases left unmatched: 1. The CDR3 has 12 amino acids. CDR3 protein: CASSRQGNEQFF. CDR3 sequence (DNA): TGTGCCAGCAGCCGACAGGGGAATGAGCAGTTCTTC.

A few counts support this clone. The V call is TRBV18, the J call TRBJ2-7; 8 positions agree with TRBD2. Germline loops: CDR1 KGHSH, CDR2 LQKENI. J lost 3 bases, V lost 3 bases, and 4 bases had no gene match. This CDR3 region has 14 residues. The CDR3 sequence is CASSPLGGGYEQYF. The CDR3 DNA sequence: TGTGCCAGCTCACCTCTCGGGGGGGGCTACGAGCAGTACTTC.

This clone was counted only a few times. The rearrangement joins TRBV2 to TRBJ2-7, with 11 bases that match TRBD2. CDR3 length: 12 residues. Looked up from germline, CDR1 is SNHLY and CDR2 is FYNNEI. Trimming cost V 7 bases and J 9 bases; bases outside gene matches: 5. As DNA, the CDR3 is TGTGCCAGCACGACTAGCGGGGTTCCGCAGTACTTC. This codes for CASTTSGVPQYF.

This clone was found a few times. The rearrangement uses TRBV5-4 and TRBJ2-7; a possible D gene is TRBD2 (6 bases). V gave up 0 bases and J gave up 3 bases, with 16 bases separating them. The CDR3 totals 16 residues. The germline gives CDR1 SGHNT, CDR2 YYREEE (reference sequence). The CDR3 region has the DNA TGTGCCAGCAGCTTGGGCGGCGGGACGGACTTCTACGAGCAGTACTTC. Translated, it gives CASSLGGGTDFYEQYF.

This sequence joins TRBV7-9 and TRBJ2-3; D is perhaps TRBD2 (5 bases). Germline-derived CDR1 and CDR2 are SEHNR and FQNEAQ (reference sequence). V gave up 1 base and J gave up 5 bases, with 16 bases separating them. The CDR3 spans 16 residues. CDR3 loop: CASSLGGWGAGDTQYF. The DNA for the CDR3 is TGTGCCAGCAGCTTAGGAGGCTGGGGTGCGGGAGATACGCAGTATTTT.

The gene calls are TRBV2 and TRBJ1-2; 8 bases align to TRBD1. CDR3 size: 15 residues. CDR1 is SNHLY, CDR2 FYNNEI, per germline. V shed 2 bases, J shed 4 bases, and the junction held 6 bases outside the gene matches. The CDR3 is CASSEWQGTGYGYTF. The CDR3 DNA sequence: TGTGCCAGCAGTGAATGGCAGGGGACAGGCTATGGCTACACCTTC.